This T cell receptor (beta chain) was captured in a study of cytomegalovirus exposure and HLA in healthy donors. CDR3 length: 14 residues. Germline V lookup: CDR1 GTSNPN, CDR2 SVGIG (reference sequence). V was clipped by 1 base and J by 2 bases, with 8 bases between them. 13 Jbeta primers and 60 Vbeta primers were used for the PCR. The data were produced by immunoSEQ multiplex PCR, yet TCRdb's version contains in-frame clones alone and is incomplete. The table has 65,000 to 80,000 clones, over 70% seen once; the top ten hold roughly 22%. Sequencing used PBMCs. This receptor was identified in a woman between 40 and 50 years old in good health and CMV-seropositive. The V and J genes are TRBV30 and TRBJ1-4, with D possibly matching TRBD1 (6 bases). The CDR3 here is CAWSGQATNEKLFF. The CDR3 DNA follows: TGTGCCTGGAGTGGACAGGCGACTAATGAAAAACTGTTTTTT.